One sample yielded the 7 T cell receptor beta chains listed below, sequenced in a study of T cell responses to AZD1222 COVID-19 vaccine. Method: immunoSEQ multiplex PCR; TCRdb's copy keeps in-frame clones and lacks some. The table lists fewer than 120,000 clones, just under 95% of them singletons. The sequenced sample was peripheral blood, obtained 28 days after the second AZD1222 dose. These receptors originate from an adult who received the AZD1222 COVID-19 vaccine.

V and J are TRBV7-9 and TRBJ1-2, with no clear D. The CDR3 runs to 14 residues. V lost 3 bases, J lost 0 bases, and 8 bases lay in between. Germline-derived CDR1 and CDR2 are SEHNR and FQNEAQ (reference sequence). This CDR3 reads CASSFAAPNYGYTF. CDR3 bases: TGTGCCAGCAGCTTCGCAGCCCCTAACTATGGCTACACCTTC.

In this sample, this clone turned up a few times. The V gene is TRBV5-5, the J gene TRBJ1-2, with 7 nucleotides matching TRBD1. CDR3 length: 15 amino acids. The V segment lost 3 bases and the J segment 6 bases; nucleotides outside the gene matches: 11. CDR1 and CDR2 from the germline V gene are SGHKS and YYEKEE (reference sequence). CDR3 in amino acids: CASSSHNTGADGYTF. The CDR3, as DNA: TGTGCCAGCAGCTCCCACAACACAGGGGCCGATGGCTACACCTTC.

This sequence joins TRBV19 and TRBJ1-6, with D maybe TRBD1 (6 bases). The CDR3 sequence is 15 residues long. In germline, CDR1 is LNHDA, CDR2 SQIVND (reference sequence). The germline V and J ends were trimmed by 8 bases and 0 bases, with 11 bases remaining between them. DNA of the CDR3: TGTGCCAGTCGACAGGAGAGCTCCTATAATTCACCCCTCCACTTT. This encodes CASRQESSYNSPLHF.

This chain uses TRBV3-1 (or the pseudogene TRBV3-2) with TRBJ2-5; possibly TRBD1 for D (5 bases). The CDR3 length is 13 residues. CDR1 is LGHDT and CDR2 is YNNKEL in the germline V gene (reference sequence). V lost 7 bases to trimming and J lost 2 bases, with 11 bases between them. The CDR3 here is CASNFRDQETQYF. The CDR3 DNA is TGTGCCAGCAACTTCAGGGATCAAGAGACCCAGTACTTC.

CDR3 loop: CASSLDRSNQPQHF. CDR3 in DNA: TGTGCCAGCAGCTTGGACCGTAGCAATCAGCCCCAGCATTTT. V gene TRBV5-4 combines with J gene TRBJ1-5; D not resolved. Trimming left V 0 bases short and J 0 bases short, with 4 bases between. Germline lookup yields CDR1 SGHNT and CDR2 YYREEE (reference sequence). This CDR3 comprises 14 residues.

V is TRBV27 and J is TRBJ2-3; tentatively, D is TRBD2 (7 bases). This CDR3 has 15 amino acids. The V and J ends lost 4 bases and 0 bases respectively, with 11 bases between them. Germline V gene data show CDR1 as MNHEY and CDR2 as SMNVEV (reference sequence). Here the CDR3 reads CASSSGGRSTDTQYF. The CDR3 nucleotides read TGTGCCAGCAGTTCCGGGGGGCGTAGCACAGATACGCAGTATTTT.

J is TRBJ1-4 and V is TRBV13; D gene ambiguous. The V gene's germline CDR1 is PRHDT and CDR2 FYEKMQ (reference sequence). The V and J ends lost 0 bases and 7 bases respectively, with 9 bases between them. The CDR3 extends over 14 amino acids. The CDR3, as DNA: TGTGCCAGCAGCTTAGGGTGGGGTGGTGAAAAACTGTTTTTT. Protein: CASSLGWGGEKLFF.